A selection of T cell receptor beta chains follows, all from one sample in a study of blood T cell repertoires in COVID-19. The table came from immunoSEQ multiplex PCR; TCRdb's copy has only in-frame clones and leaves some out. The data contain about 94,000 clones, 80% to 90% of them seen just once; the ten biggest clones take up roughly 7.1%. Material for sequencing was peripheral blood. The source is a human donor with acute or convalescent COVID-19. The donor label of this sample is uncertain. Both conserved end residues are part of each CDR3. D genes are given only for firm matches. Clone size is given for some rows only: seen once, a few or many times, or a class if the clone is expanded.

len	v_gene	abundance	j_gene	d_gene	CDR3nt	CDR3aa
14	TRBV11-2	NA	TRBJ2-4	TRBD2	TGTGCCAGCAGCTCCGGGACTAGCGGAAACATTCAGTACTTC	CASSSGTSGNIQYF
16	TRBV5-5	NA	TRBJ2-3	TRBD2	TGTGCCAGCAGTTCAGGACTAGCGGGGACCACAGATACGCAGTATTTT	CASSSGLAGTTDTQYF
16	TRBV5-1	NA	TRBJ2-2	NA	TGCGCCAGCAGCGGGGGGAACCAGGCCCCACCCGGGGAGCTGTTTTTT	CASSGGNQAPPGELFF
18	TRBV16	NA	TRBJ2-2	TRBD1	TGTGCCAGCAGCCAGCTCTCACCCGGGACAGCGAACACCGGGGAGCTGTTTTTT	CASSQLSPGTANTGELFF
14	TRBV30	NA	TRBJ1-1	NA	TGTGCCTGTGACCGAGGGTCGGGGAACACTGAAGCTTTCTTT	CACDRGSGNTEAFF
16	TRBV7-9	NA	TRBJ1-3	NA	TGTGCCAGCAGCTCAACCCACAGGGAGTCTGGAAACACCATATATTTT	CASSSTHRESGNTIYF
15	TRBV28	NA	TRBJ1-2	NA	TGTGCCAGCAGTCCAGACCGGGACACTCGAGTTGGCTACACCTTC	CASSPDRDTRVGYTF
13	TRBV3-1/TRBV3-2	NA	TRBJ2-5	TRBD2	TGTGCCATACAGGCCGGGACTAGCCTGGCCCAGTACTTC	CAIQAGTSLAQYF
16	TRBV15	NA	TRBJ2-7	TRBD1	TGTGCCACCAGCAGATATGGACAGGGGAGACCCTACGAGCAGTACTTC	CATSRYGQGRPYEQYF
17	TRBV6-2/TRBV6-3	NA	TRBJ2-7	NA	TGTGCCAGCAGTTACCCTACCCGGGACACCTTAACCTACGAGCAGTACTTC	CASSYPTRDTLTYEQYF
14	TRBV7-3	NA	TRBJ2-7	NA	TGTGCCAGCAGCTTAATCGGTACGGCCGGGGAGCAGTACTTC	CASSLIGTAGEQYF
14	TRBV27	NA	TRBJ2-5	NA	TGTGCCAGCAGGAGATACGGTCCCCAAGAGACCCAGTACTTC	CASRRYGPQETQYF
15	TRBV7-2	NA	TRBJ2-2	NA	TGTGCCAGCAGCATCGGGGTTTTGAACACCGGGGAGCTGTTTTTT	CASSIGVLNTGELFF
19	TRBV19	NA	TRBJ2-2	TRBD2	TGTGCCAGTAGCTCGGGACTAGCGGGGGGCCGTAAAGACACCGGGGAGCTGTTTTTT	CASSSGLAGGRKDTGELFF
18	TRBV5-1	NA	TRBJ1-4	NA	TGCGCCAGCAGCTTGGGCGGGGGTTCTTTTGCAACTAATGAAAAACTGTTTTTT	CASSLGGGSFATNEKLFF
15	TRBV7-6	few	TRBJ2-7	NA	TGTGCCAGCAGCTACCTCCGCCAGGGAGGATACGAGCAGTACTTC	CASSYLRQGGYEQYF
13	TRBV14	NA	TRBJ2-3	NA	TGTGCCAGCAGCCAATCCCCGGGGGGCGCGCAGTATTTT	CASSQSPGGAQYF
16	TRBV28	NA	TRBJ2-3	NA	TGTGCCAGCAGTTTAGGAAGGGCGGGGTCCACAGATACGCAGTATTTT	CASSLGRAGSTDTQYF
16	TRBV19	NA	TRBJ2-5	TRBD2	TGTGCCAGTAGTATACGAAGCGGGGGGGCCGCTGAGACCCAGTACTTC	CASSIRSGGAAETQYF
15	TRBV6-6	NA	TRBJ2-2	TRBD1	TGTGCCAGCACCCTGGGACAGATCGTGTCCGGGGAGCTGTTTTTT	CASTLGQIVSGELFF
16	TRBV11-3	NA	TRBJ2-7	NA	TGTGCCAGCAGCTTAGTAGGGCAGGGGACAACCTACGAGCAGTACTTC	CASSLVGQGTTYEQYF
14	TRBV5-6	NA	TRBJ1-1	NA	TGTGCCAGCAGCTTGCCCGGGGACACTGTTGGAGCTTTCTTT	CASSLPGDTVGAFF
17	TRBV6-2/TRBV6-3	NA	TRBJ1-5	TRBD1	TGTGCCAGCAGTTATGTCTACAGGGGGCCCTCCAATCAGCCCCAGCATTTT	CASSYVYRGPSNQPQHF
18	TRBV28	NA	TRBJ2-1	TRBD2	TGTGCCAGCAGTCCAATATTGGGTAGCGGGGGGACAATAAATGAGCAGTTCTTC	CASSPILGSGGTINEQFF
16	TRBV24-1	NA	TRBJ2-3	TRBD1	TGTGCCACCAGTGACCCCCCTAGACAGGGGGCAGATACGCAGTATTTT	CATSDPPRQGADTQYF
14	TRBV2	NA	TRBJ1-1	TRBD1	TGTGCCAGCAGTGGACAGGGGAGAGTTGCTGAAGCTTTCTTT	CASSGQGRVAEAFF
15	TRBV2	once	TRBJ2-3	TRBD2	TGTGCCAGCAAGAGATATAGCGGGGGGACAGATACGCAGTATTTT	CASKRYSGGTDTQYF
14	TRBV2	NA	TRBJ1-1	NA	TGTGCCAGCAGTGAGGGCTACATGAACACTGAAGCTTTCTTT	CASSEGYMNTEAFF
11	TRBV29-1	NA	TRBJ2-1	NA	TGCAGCGTTGCCATCCGAGAGGAGCAGTTCTTC	CSVAIREEQFF
15	TRBV11-2	few	TRBJ1-2	NA	TGTGCCAGCAGCTTAGATAATGGACAGCTCTATGGCTACACCTTC	CASSLDNGQLYGYTF
15	TRBV28	NA	TRBJ1-5	TRBD1	TGTGCCAGCAGACAGGGGTCGTATCGCAATCAGCCCCAGCATTTT	CASRQGSYRNQPQHF
16	TRBV27	NA	TRBJ1-6	TRBD1	TGTGCCAGCAGTTTACAGGGACAGCTTTATAATTCACCCCTCCACTTT	CASSLQGQLYNSPLHF
14	TRBV20-1	NA	TRBJ2-3	TRBD2	TGCAGTGCCAGTACGGGGGGGGATACAGATACGCAGTATTTT	CSASTGGDTDTQYF